This T cell receptor (beta chain) was sequenced for a study of regulatory T cells in long-lasting Graves disease. Time point indicated: newly diagnosed GD, antithyroid drugs for less than 3 months. Following extraction of RNA from PBMCs, that RNA was used to make the TCR library. Diagnosing Graves' disease relied on the American Thyroid Association guidelines. Germline assignment: CDR1 MDHEN and CDR2 SYDVKM. The CDR3 has 16 amino acids. TCR beta libraries were built with iRepertoire HTBI primers and Arm-PCR of CDR3 regions. TCRdb reprocessed the multiplex PCR reads via MiXCR and lists one record per CDR3 protein. Of a few hundred thousand distinct CDR3 sequences in the sample, about 15% are singletons; the top ten hold 7.8%. Concerning this clonotype itself: This may stem from a read error, because a much larger clone lies one nucleotide away.

This sample also appeared in a second study, on T cells in Graves' hyperthyroidism and ophthalmopathy. That source reports: First-round RT-PCR of the TCR CDR3 relied on the HTBI primer set.

The V call is TRBV28, the J call TRBJ1-5; perhaps TRBD1 as D (6 bases). This sequence was found in a woman aged 40 to 50 with Graves disease. The input for sequencing was peripheral blood mononuclear cells (PBMCs), taken at new diagnosis, from a patient treated with antithyroid drugs. Here the CDR3 DNA reads TGTGCCAGCAGTTCTATTGGGACAATGGGGTATCAGCCCCGGCATTTT. This gives the protein CASSSIGTMGYQPRHF.